These 26 T cell receptor beta chains share one sample of origin, sequenced in a study of shared clonotypes between healthy human individuals. Repertoires were generated with immunoSEQ multiplex PCR, while TCRdb's copy carries only in-frame clones and drops some. The table shows roughly 1,100,000 clones, with roughly 75% occurring only once. Source material: memory CD4+ T cells sorted from blood. Subset described: CD45RA-negative fraction. The receptors shown here come from a young man in good health.

The CDR3 DNA follows: TGTGCCAGCAGCTTGGTCGTCTTGGGGCACAGGGCGGGCACTGAAGCTTTCTTT. Its protein product is CASSLVVLGHRAGTEAFF. The chain employs TRBV5-6 and TRBJ1-1; TRBD1 is a possible D gene (6 bases). Germline-derived CDR1 and CDR2 are SGHDT and YYEEEE. V was cut by 0 bases and J by 4 bases, with 22 bases left in between. This CDR3 is built from 18 residues.

The V gene is TRBV28, the J gene TRBJ2-6; D possibly corresponds to TRBD1 (6 bases). Deletions cut 2 bases from V and 3 bases from J, with 8 bases between. The CDR3 length is 15 residues. Germline V CDR1 and CDR2: MDHEN, SYDVKM. The CDR3 loop reads CASSLTGFGANVLTF. The CDR3 nucleotides read TGTGCCAGCAGTTTAACAGGGTTTGGGGCCAACGTCCTGACTTTC.

The chain combines TRBV4-3 with TRBJ2-2; a possible D gene is TRBD1 (6 bases). V was pared by 0 bases and J by 5 bases, with 10 bases between. The germline CDR1 and CDR2 sequences are LGHNA and YSLEER. The CDR3 has 15 residues. CDR3 region: CASSQDGGQTGELFF. In nucleotides, the CDR3 is TGCGCCAGCAGCCAAGACGGAGGACAGACCGGGGAGCTGTTTTTT.

A note on this clone: The same CDR3 arises from other DNA sequences in this sample as well. V is TRBV5-1 and J is TRBJ2-5, with D possibly TRBD1 on 5 matching bases. The germline V and J ends were trimmed by 3 bases and 5 bases, with 14 bases remaining between them. There are 14 residues in the CDR3. The germline V gene encodes CDR1 SGHRS and CDR2 YFSETQ. The CDR3, as DNA: TGCGCCAGCAGCTGGGGCCAGGGCCAGGAGACCCAGTACTTC. This codes for CASSWGQGQETQYF.

This clone was detected only once. The rearrangement uses TRBV5-1 and TRBJ2-2; 9 nucleotides line up with TRBD2. V lost 0 bases to trimming and J lost 4 bases; unmatched junction nucleotides: 7. This CDR3 is built from 17 residues. CDR1 is SGHRS and CDR2 is YFSETQ in the germline V gene. The CDR3 loop reads CASSLGGTSFVTGELFF. CDR3 nucleotides: TGCGCCAGCAGCTTGGGCGGGACTAGCTTCGTCACCGGGGAGCTGTTTTTT.

The table lists this clone with a count of one. The chain carries TRBV5-6 and TRBJ1-1; D gene uncertain. Deletions cut 2 bases from V and 3 bases from J, with 14 bases between. The CDR3 sequence is 15 residues long. Germline CDR1 reads SGHDT; CDR2 reads YYEEEE. The CDR3 nucleotides read TGTGCCAGCAGCTTCGTTCCCCTTGGTGACACTGAAGCTTTCTTT. Translating it yields CASSFVPLGDTEAFF.

This chain links TRBV10-3 with TRBJ2-7; D is tentatively TRBD1 or TRBD2 (5 bases each). Trimming left V 2 bases short and J 5 bases short, with 13 bases between. The CDR3 is 14 amino acids. The germline V gene encodes CDR1 ENHRY and CDR2 SYGVKD. The CDR3 sequence: CAISEGGGQNEQYF. CDR3 bases: TGTGCCATCAGTGAGGGTGGGGGTCAAAACGAGCAGTACTTC.

A remark on this clone: The same CDR3 arises from other DNA sequences in this sample as well. The chain combines TRBV6-1 with TRBJ1-5; a weak D match, TRBD1 (5 bases). Per the germline V gene, CDR1 is MNHNS and CDR2 is SASEGT. This CDR3 has 14 amino acids. V lost 3 bases and J 2 bases, leaving 8 bases between the germline ends. The DNA of the CDR3 is TGTGCCAGCAGTGAGGGGGTCGGCAATCAGCCCCAGCATTTT. The encoded protein is CASSEGVGNQPQHF.

The chain employs TRBV28 and TRBJ1-2; D not certain. The length of the CDR3 is 14 residues. Germline lookup yields CDR1 MDHEN and CDR2 SYDVKM. V was pared by 3 bases and J by 0 bases, with 8 bases between. The CDR3 bases are TGTGCCAGCAGTTTGGTAGTATCTAACTATGGCTACACCTTC. Its translation is CASSLVVSNYGYTF.

The chain couples TRBV4-2 to TRBJ1-2; D not resolved. Germline V lookup: CDR1 LGHNA, CDR2 YNFKEQ. The V gene lost 4 bases and the J gene lost 2 bases, with 14 bases spanning the gap. The CDR3 runs to 15 residues. The CDR3 is CASSLSTPANYGYTF. CDR3 sequence (DNA): TGTGCCAGCAGCCTTTCGACACCCGCAAACTATGGCTACACCTTC.

As regards this clone: Germline is not matched at one junction end, which may reflect a read error. The rearrangement joins TRBV7-7 to TRBJ2-2, with TRBD2 as a possible D gene (5 bases). Germline V gene sequence: CDR1 SSHAT, CDR2 FNYEAQ (reference sequence). The CDR3 loop spans 13 amino acids. The CDR3 loop reads CASSQQRSGELFF. As DNA, the CDR3 is TGTGCTAGCAGCCAGCAGCGGTCCGGGGAGCTGTTTTTT.

This chain connects TRBV30 to TRBJ2-2; weak D call: TRBD1 (5 bases). The V gene's germline CDR1 is GTSNPN and CDR2 SVGIG (reference sequence). V dropped 5 bases and J dropped 0 bases, with 10 bases sitting between them. The CDR3 length is 14 residues. CDR3 residues: CAWLQGTNTGELFF. CDR3 sequence (DNA): TGTGCCTGGCTCCAGGGAACGAACACCGGGGAGCTGTTTTTT.

The chain carries TRBV10-3 and TRBJ1-2; 8 bases are shared with TRBD1. V was clipped by 6 bases and J by 0 bases; unmatched bases: 9. CDR1 and CDR2 (germline): ENHRY, SYGVKD. The CDR3 has 16 residues. In DNA form, the CDR3 reads TGTGCCATCAGCTCCGGGACAGGTAGAGCTAACTATGGCTACACCTTC. Translated: CAISSGTGRANYGYTF.

The chain uses TRBV2 and TRBJ1-1; no firm D call. Trimming shortened V by 7 bases and J by 4 bases, and 22 bases separated the two germline ends. The CDR3 sequence is 16 residues long. Germline V gene sequence: CDR1 SNHLY, CDR2 FYNNEI. CDR3 in amino acids: CASNPLGGGWSTEAFF. Written as DNA, the CDR3 is TGTGCCAGCAACCCCTTGGGTGGAGGGTGGAGCACTGAAGCTTTCTTT.

Comments on this clone: Within the sample, other DNA sequences also encode this same CDR3. The chain links TRBV30 to TRBJ1-3; D is unclear. CDR1 and CDR2 (germline): GTSNPN, SVGIG (reference sequence). The CDR3 has 13 residues. The V and J ends lost 0 bases and 4 bases respectively, with 7 bases between them. The CDR3 bases are TGTGCCTGGAGTGTACAGACGGGAAACACCATATATTTT. Translated, it gives CAWSVQTGNTIYF. Complete variable domain (other parts from reference TRBV30 and TRBJ1-3): SQTIHQWPATLVQPVGSPLSLECTVEGTSNPNLYWYRQAAGRGLQLLFYSVGIGQISSEVPQNLSASRPQDRQFILSSKKLLLSDSGFYLCAWSVQTGNTIYFGEGSWLTVV.

The chain carries TRBV7-2 and TRBJ1-5; 9 bases match TRBD1. Germline lookup yields CDR1 SGHTA and CDR2 FQGNSA. The V and J ends lost 5 bases and 2 bases, in that order; junction bases with no gene match: 4. This CDR3 has 15 amino acids. The CDR3 reads CASSRTGVGNQPQHF. The DNA for the CDR3 is TGTGCCAGCAGCCGGACAGGGGTTGGCAATCAGCCCCAGCATTTT.

The chain recombines TRBV5-4 with TRBJ1-4, with 10 bases matching TRBD1. The J segment lost 8 bases and the V segment lost 0 bases, leaving 4 bases of the junction unmatched. The germline CDR1 and CDR2 sequences are SGHNT and YYREEE (reference sequence). The CDR3 has 15 residues. This CDR3 is CASSLAGQGSEKLFF. The CDR3 DNA sequence: TGTGCCAGCAGCTTGGCGGGACAGGGGAGCGAAAAACTGTTTTTT.

V and J are TRBV6-1 and TRBJ1-1, with D unresolved. The CDR3 is 14 residues long. The V end was cut by 6 bases, the J end by 1 base, with 12 bases between. The V gene's germline CDR1 is MNHNS and CDR2 SASEGT. The CDR3 DNA reads TGTGCCAGCAGGGTTCAACAAGGGAACACTGAAGCTTTCTTT. It yields the protein CASRVQQGNTEAFF.

This sequence joins TRBV7-9 and TRBJ2-3, with D perhaps matching TRBD2 (5 bases). Trimming shortened V by 1 base and J by 6 bases, and 11 bases separated the two germline ends. Per the germline V gene, CDR1 is SEHNR and CDR2 is FQNEAQ (reference sequence). The CDR3 contains 14 residues. CDR3 amino acids: CASSLVDYQDTQYF. CDR3 in DNA: TGTGCCAGCAGCTTAGTCGACTACCAGGATACGCAGTATTTT.

The rearrangement links TRBV2 to TRBJ1-1, with 9 bases that match TRBD1. CDR1 SNHLY and CDR2 FYNNEI come from the germline V gene. CDR3 length: 13 residues. The trim removed 7 bases at V and 3 bases at J, leaving 3 bases unmatched. CDR3 region: CASNGDRDTEAFF. In DNA form, the CDR3 reads TGTGCCAGCAACGGGGACAGGGACACTGAAGCTTTCTTT.

This chain joins TRBV10-3 and TRBJ2-5; 7 positions match TRBD2. The CDR3 length is 15 residues. V lost 4 bases and J lost 4; bases outside the gene matches: 9. Germline loops: CDR1 ENHRY, CDR2 SYGVKD. DNA of the CDR3: TGTGCCATCAGTGGGGGGGGAGTAAAGGGAGAGACCCAGTACTTC. This gives the protein CAISGGGVKGETQYF.

The gene calls are TRBV5-4 and TRBJ1-3; perhaps TRBD1 as D (5 bases). Between the trimmed V and J ends, which lost 3 bases and 2 bases, there was a span of 12 bases. Germline values: CDR1 SGHNT, CDR2 YYREEE (reference sequence). This CDR3 has 15 residues. CDR3 region: CASSYGRETGNTIYF. The CDR3, as DNA: TGTGCCAGCAGCTATGGCAGGGAAACTGGAAACACCATATATTTT.

This chain joins TRBV11-3 and TRBJ1-3; D remains ambiguous. V shed 0 bases and J shed 0 bases, with 6 bases lying between them. This CDR3 has 15 amino acids. CDR1 is SGHNT and CDR2 is YENEEA in the germline V gene. The CDR3, as DNA: TGTGCCAGCAGCTTAGATGGAAGCTCTGGAAACACCATATATTTT. Protein sequence: CASSLDGSSGNTIYF. Complete variable domain (other parts from reference TRBV11-3 and TRBJ1-3): EAGVVQSPRYKIIEKKQPVAFWCNPISGHNTLYWYLQNLGQGPELLIRYENEEAVDDSQLPKDRFSAERLKGVDSTLKIQPAELGDSAVYLCASSLDGSSGNTIYFGEGSWLTVV.

This chain uses TRBV25-1 with TRBJ2-5; 10 bases agree with TRBD1. CDR1 and CDR2 (germline): MGHDK, SYGVNS. The junction had 6 bases not matched to a gene; V was cut back by 4 bases and J by 4 bases. The CDR3 totals 15 residues. The CDR3 coding sequence is TGTGCCAGCAGTGCCCTCGGGACAGGGGCAGAGACCCAGTACTTC. Residues: CASSALGTGAETQYF.

The chain uses TRBV9 and TRBJ1-1; D remains ambiguous. The ends were cut back, 0 bases at V and 4 bases at J, with 13 bases in the middle. The CDR3 length is 15 residues. Germline V CDR1 and CDR2: SGDLS, YYNGEE. Here the CDR3 DNA reads TGTGCCAGCAGCGTAGGGGGTGCTACGGGCACTGAAGCTTTCTTT. It specifies CASSVGGATGTEAFF.

This CDR3 reads CASSLLVVAGAYEQYF. CDR3 nucleotides: TGTGCCAGCAGCTTACTTGTAGTAGCGGGTGCCTACGAGCAGTACTTC. The V call is TRBV7-2, the J call TRBJ2-7; TRBD2 agrees at 7 bases. The CDR3 length is 16 residues. Germline V gene sequence: CDR1 SGHTA, CDR2 FQGNSA. Trimming cost V 2 bases and J 2 bases; bases outside gene matches: 9.